The rows below give T cell receptor beta chains drawn from one sample of a study of blood T cells in healthy people across ages. From the 5' RACE reads, TCRdb called clonotypes with MiXCR, one entry per CDR3 protein. The sample consists of about 2 million distinct CDR3 sequences, around 48% of them appearing once. Material: blood. These receptors originate from a woman between 40 and 50 years old in good health. Each CDR3 is given with its conserved first and last residue. Fields, in order: CDR3 protein, CDR3 DNA, clone size, V gene, CDR3 length, J gene, D gene. A D gene is named only where the DNA matches it firmly. Expanded clones get a size class; other rows say once, few or many, or leave the size out.

cdr3_aa: CASSSTGLAGTDTQYF; cdr3_nt: TGTGCCAGCAGCTCAACGGGACTAGCGGGGACAGATACGCAGTATTTT; clone_size: few; v_call: TRBV7-3; cdr3_length: 16; j_call: TRBJ2-3; d_call: TRBD2
cdr3_aa: CASSLGQASEQFF; cdr3_nt: TGTGCCAGCAGCTTGGGACAGGCGAGTGAGCAGTTCTTC; clone_size: NA; v_call: TRBV7-2; cdr3_length: 13; j_call: TRBJ2-1; d_call: TRBD1
cdr3_aa: CASSHPHGGFCGYTF; cdr3_nt: TGTGCCAGCAGCCACCCCCACGGGGGCTTCTGTGGCTACACCTTC; clone_size: NA; v_call: TRBV11-1; cdr3_length: 15; j_call: TRBJ1-2; d_call: NA
cdr3_aa: CASSPDHGRVEQYF; cdr3_nt: TGTGCCAGCAGCCCGGACCACGGACGGGTTGAGCAGTACTTC; clone_size: NA; v_call: TRBV7-2; cdr3_length: 14; j_call: TRBJ2-7; d_call: NA
cdr3_aa: CASSFRTSGVDEQYF; cdr3_nt: TGTGCCAGCAGTTTCAGGACTAGCGGGGTCGATGAGCAGTACTTC; clone_size: NA; v_call: TRBV27; cdr3_length: 15; j_call: TRBJ2-5; d_call: TRBD2
cdr3_aa: CASSSSPEGPQETQYF; cdr3_nt: TGTGCCAGCAGCTCCTCCCCCGAGGGACCTCAAGAGACCCAGTACTTC; clone_size: few; v_call: TRBV13; cdr3_length: 16; j_call: TRBJ2-5; d_call: NA
cdr3_aa: CASTRDTNGELFF; cdr3_nt: TGTGCCAGCACCCGGGACACCAACGGGGAGCTGTTTTTT; clone_size: once; v_call: TRBV28; cdr3_length: 13; j_call: TRBJ2-2; d_call: NA
cdr3_aa: CAIGNGVRTDTQYF; cdr3_nt: TGTGCCATCGGGAACGGGGTAAGGACAGATACGCAGTATTTT; clone_size: NA; v_call: TRBV10-3; cdr3_length: 14; j_call: TRBJ2-3; d_call: NA
cdr3_aa: CASSSTGQGNSPLHF; cdr3_nt: TGTGCCAGCAGCTCCACGGGACAGGGTAATTCACCCCTCCACTTT; clone_size: few; v_call: TRBV7-2; cdr3_length: 15; j_call: TRBJ1-6; d_call: TRBD1
cdr3_aa: CASSLAGQGGQETQYF; cdr3_nt: TGTGCCAGCAGCTTAGCCGGTCAGGGGGGACAAGAGACCCAGTACTTC; clone_size: many; v_call: TRBV7-2; cdr3_length: 16; j_call: TRBJ2-5; d_call: NA
cdr3_aa: CASSPNRVLSYNEQYF; cdr3_nt: TGTGCCAGCAGCCCCAACAGGGTACTCTCCTACAATGAGCAGTACTTC; clone_size: NA; v_call: TRBV7-3; cdr3_length: 16; j_call: TRBJ2-7; d_call: NA